These 28 T cell receptor beta chains originate from one sample sequenced in a study of T cell responses to AZD1222 COVID-19 vaccine. Sequencing used immunoSEQ multiplex PCR; TCRdb keeps in-frame clones, though not all of them. The sample has about 130,000 clones; approximately 94% are singletons. Source: peripheral blood, taken on day 0 of AZD1222 vaccination. Receptor source: an adult in good health.

The gene calls are TRBV7-2 and TRBJ2-1; D ambiguous. The CDR3 sequence is 14 residues long. Germline V gives CDR1 SGHTA, CDR2 FQGNSA. V shed 4 bases and J shed 4 bases, with 11 bases lying between them. The CDR3 loop reads CASSSSERYNEQFF. CDR3 bases: TGTGCCAGCAGCTCCAGCGAACGATACAATGAGCAGTTCTTC. The full variable domain, its missing parts supplied by reference TRBV7-2 and TRBJ2-1, is GAGVSQSPSNKVTEKGKDVELRCDPISGHTALYWYRQSLGQGLEFLIYFQGNSAPDKSGLPSDRFSAERTGGSVSTLTIQRTQQEDSAVYLCASSSSERYNEQFFGPGTRLTVL.

The count of this clone is one. The chain is built from TRBV30 and TRBJ2-1, with 12 bases fitting TRBD2. CDR3 size: 16 residues. The J segment lost 7 bases and the V segment lost 1 base, leaving 8 bases of the junction unmatched. Germline CDR1 and CDR2: GTSNPN and SVGIG (reference sequence). This CDR3 is CAWSAITSGRPNEQFF. The CDR3 nucleotides are TGTGCCTGGAGTGCCATCACTAGCGGGAGGCCGAATGAGCAGTTCTTC.

This clone was detected a few times. The chain recombines TRBV19 with TRBJ1-6; D is perhaps TRBD1 (6 bases). Trimming removed 3 bases at V and 8 bases at J, with 11 bases between. Germline V gene lookup returns CDR1 LNHDA and CDR2 SQIVND (reference sequence). CDR3 length: 14 residues. In nucleotides, the CDR3 is TGTGCCAGTAGTATCCCGGGGGCTTATTCACCCCTCCACTTT. It translates to CASSIPGAYSPLHF.

The chain combines TRBV5-5 with TRBJ1-2; possible D gene TRBD1, 6 bases. The CDR3 is 19 residues long. The V gene's germline CDR1 is SGHKS and CDR2 YYEKEE (reference sequence). V lost 0 bases and J 4 bases, leaving 25 bases between the germline ends. This CDR3 is CASSLAGGASLYALYGYTF. The CDR3 DNA follows: TGTGCCAGCAGCTTGGCCGGGGGGGCCTCTTTATATGCCCTCTATGGCTACACCTTC.

This rearrangement joins TRBV7-8 to TRBJ2-1, with 11 bases aligning to TRBD2. V was clipped by 8 bases and J by 0 bases; unmatched bases: 3. Germline-derived CDR1 and CDR2 are SGHVS and FQNEAQ. The CDR3 covers 15 residues. CDR3 in DNA: TGTGCCAGCTATAGCGGGAGGGGCTCCTACAATGAGCAGTTCTTC. Translation gives CASYSGRGSYNEQFF.

This sequence joins TRBV30 and TRBJ1-2; 8 bases align to TRBD1. The germline V gene has CDR1 GTSNPN and CDR2 SVGIG (reference sequence). J was trimmed by 7 bases and V by 8 bases; bases with no gene match: 12. There are 13 residues in the CDR3. This chain's CDR3 is CAGEGQALGGYTF. The CDR3 nucleotides read TGTGCCGGGGAGGGACAGGCTCTCGGTGGCTACACCTTC.

The J gene is TRBJ1-1, the V gene TRBV2; D is undetermined. The CDR3 is made up of 12 amino acids. Per germline, CDR1 SNHLY and CDR2 FYNNEI. V lost 6 bases to trimming and J lost 7 bases, with 12 bases between them. For the CDR3, the DNA is TGTGCCAGCAGAAAAGGCGGCGGTGAAGCTTTCTTT. Translated, it gives CASRKGGGEAFF.

V gene TRBV28 combines with J gene TRBJ1-2, with 8 bases fitting TRBD1. CDR3 size: 14 residues. Germline-derived CDR1 and CDR2 are MDHEN and SYDVKM. The ends lost 5 bases at V and 7 bases at J; junction bases unmatched: 9. The CDR3 bases are TGTGCCAGCAGTCCCGATGGGACAGGAGCTGGCTACACCTTC. Protein: CASSPDGTGAGYTF.

The rearrangement joins TRBV28 to TRBJ1-1, with D maybe TRBD1 (5 bases). The germline V gene has CDR1 MDHEN and CDR2 SYDVKM. The CDR3 is made up of 12 amino acids. Trimming left V 6 bases short and J 5 bases short, with 10 bases between. CDR3: CASRGPGTEAFF. The CDR3 bases are TGTGCCAGCAGGGGTCCAGGGACTGAAGCTTTCTTT.

The gene calls are TRBV28 and TRBJ1-4; D is ambiguous. The ends were cut back, 4 bases at V and 5 bases at J, with 5 bases in the middle. The CDR3 is 12 amino acids. The germline gives CDR1 MDHEN, CDR2 SYDVKM. The CDR3 protein is CASSSANEKLFF. The CDR3 nucleotides read TGTGCCAGCAGTTCCGCAAATGAAAAACTGTTTTTT.

The chain has TRBV6-5 and TRBJ1-1, with D possibly being TRBD1 (6 bases). Germline lookup yields CDR1 MNHEY and CDR2 SVGAGI. Trimming removed 11 bases from V and 9 bases from J, with 22 bases in between. The CDR3 contains 13 residues. For the CDR3, the DNA is TGTGCCGCCGGCGAGACCCGGACAGCTAAAGCTTTCTTT. Amino acid sequence: CAAGETRTAKAFF.

The genes are TRBV27 and TRBJ2-1, with 8 bases aligning to TRBD2. Germline trimming cut 4 bases from V and 7 bases from J; bases unmatched to any gene: 6. The CDR3 totals 14 residues. Looked up from germline, CDR1 is MNHEY and CDR2 is SMNVEV (reference sequence). The chain's CDR3 is CASSYSGMGNEQFF. CDR3 sequence (DNA): TGTGCCAGCAGTTATAGCGGGATGGGGAATGAGCAGTTCTTC.

This sequence joins TRBV3-1 (or the pseudogene TRBV3-2) and TRBJ1-2; D is ambiguous. This CDR3 region has 12 residues. Germline loops: CDR1 LGHDT, CDR2 YNNKEL (reference sequence). The ends were cut back, 4 bases at V and 8 bases at J, with 11 bases in the middle. CDR3 residues: CASSPIMGGYTF. The CDR3 bases are TGTGCCAGCAGCCCCATCATGGGGGGCTACACCTTC.

CDR3 nucleotide sequence: TGTGCCTGGAGTGTTTTAGGAGGGACTGAAGCTTTCTTT. It codes for CAWSVLGGTEAFF. The chain carries TRBV30 and TRBJ1-1; D remains unclear. Between the trimmed V and J ends, which lost 0 bases and 5 bases, there was a span of 10 bases. This CDR3 spans 13 amino acids. Germline CDR1 GTSNPN, CDR2 SVGIG (reference sequence).

The chain carries TRBV20-1 and TRBJ1-5, with TRBD1 as a possible D gene (5 bases). The CDR3 runs 15 residues. The ends were cut back, 3 bases at V and 0 bases at J, with 12 bases in the middle. Germline lookup yields CDR1 DFQATT and CDR2 SNEGSKA (reference sequence). In nucleotides, the CDR3 is TGCAGTGCTAGTCTCGGGGCTAATAGCAATCAGCCCCAGCATTTT. Its translation is CSASLGANSNQPQHF.

This chain links TRBV12-5 with TRBJ1-1; the D gene is possibly TRBD1 (6 bases). Germline V CDR1 and CDR2: LGHNT, FRNRAP. This CDR3 has 14 residues. V was pared by 9 bases and J by 4 bases, with 18 bases between. CDR3 region: CASTIITGFTEAFF. CDR3 nucleotides: TGTGCTAGCACCATTATCACAGGGTTCACTGAAGCTTTCTTT.

CDR3 coding DNA: TGTGCCAGCAGTCTTCCCGGACAGGGAAACACCGGGGAGCTGTTTTTT. Encoded protein: CASSLPGQGNTGELFF. The chain combines TRBV6-2 or TRBV6-3 with TRBJ2-2; 8 nucleotides agree with TRBD1. Looked up from germline, CDR1 is MNHEY and CDR2 is SVGEGT. The CDR3 extends over 16 amino acids. The J segment lost 2 bases and the V segment lost 5 bases, leaving 7 bases of the junction unmatched.

The rearrangement links TRBV11-2 to TRBJ2-3; TRBD1 might be the D (5 bases). This CDR3 region has 16 residues. The V and J ends lost 2 bases and 2 bases respectively, with 14 bases between them. Germline V gives CDR1 SGHAT, CDR2 FQNNGV. The CDR3 DNA reads TGTGCCAGCAGCTTAAAGGCAGGGTCGTTCACAGATACGCAGTATTTT. Protein: CASSLKAGSFTDTQYF.

The chain joins TRBV7-9 to TRBJ2-1, with TRBD2 matching 9 bases. The CDR3 runs 16 residues. Germline V gene data show CDR1 as SEHNR and CDR2 as FQNEAQ (reference sequence). J gave up 7 bases and V 0 bases, and 7 bases lay outside the gene matches. The CDR3 DNA sequence: TGTGCCAGCAGCTTAGCGCGCGGGAGGGCTTATAATGAGCAGTTCTTC. This encodes CASSLARGRAYNEQFF. The whole variable domain, filled in from reference TRBV7-9 and TRBJ2-1, reads DTGVSQNPRHKITKRGQNVTFRCDPISEHNRLYWYRQTLGQGPEFLTYFQNEAQLEKSRLLSDRFSAERPKGSFSTLEIQRTEQGDSAMYLCASSLARGRAYNEQFFGPGTRLTVL.

The genes are TRBV30 and TRBJ2-1; D unresolved. CDR1 GTSNPN and CDR2 SVGIG come from the germline V gene (reference sequence). Between the trimmed V and J ends, which lost 0 bases and 7 bases, there was a span of 7 bases. This CDR3 contains 12 residues. CDR3 coding DNA: TGTGCCTGGAGTGTATTAGGGAATGAGCAGTTCTTC. Its protein is CAWSVLGNEQFF.

The chain employs TRBV19 and TRBJ1-1; the D gene is possibly TRBD1 (5 bases). The CDR3 spans 13 residues. Germline V gives CDR1 LNHDA, CDR2 SQIVND (reference sequence). V lost 5 bases and J lost 1, with 8 bases in between. The CDR3 DNA follows: TGTGCCAGTAGTTCGGGACCGAACACTGAAGCTTTCTTT. It specifies CASSSGPNTEAFF.

The genes are TRBV2 and TRBJ2-7; either TRBD1 or TRBD2 may supply D (5 bases each). The CDR3 contains 16 residues. V lost 6 bases and J lost 9, with 27 bases in between. The germline gives CDR1 SNHLY, CDR2 FYNNEI. CDR3 sequence: CASSYSPLGTLSRQYF. The DNA for the CDR3 is TGTGCCAGCAGCTATTCCCCCTTGGGGACCTTGTCTCGGCAGTACTTC.

This sequence joins TRBV5-1 and TRBJ1-2; TRBD1 agrees at 9 bases. Per germline, CDR1 SGHRS and CDR2 YFSETQ. The CDR3 contains 13 residues. Trimming cost V 4 bases and J 8 bases; bases outside gene matches: 6. In DNA form, the CDR3 reads TGCGCCAGCAGCACCGGACAGGGGAAGGGCTACACCTTC. Translated: CASSTGQGKGYTF.

The chain carries TRBV19 and TRBJ2-7; a weak D match, TRBD1 (5 bases). Trimming pared 3 bases from V and 2 bases from J, leaving 14 bases between. CDR3 length: 15 amino acids. Germline values: CDR1 LNHDA, CDR2 SQIVND (reference sequence). The CDR3 DNA reads as TGTGCCAGTAGTATGGATGGGCAGGGCCCCTACGAGCAGTACTTC. It is translated as CASSMDGQGPYEQYF.

The chain is built from TRBV11-2 and TRBJ1-3, with D maybe TRBD1 (5 bases). CDR3 size: 15 residues. CDR1 SGHAT and CDR2 FQNNGV come from the germline V gene. Trimming took off 4 bases at V and 6 bases at J, with 16 bases between the two ends. In DNA form, the CDR3 reads TGTGCCAGCAGCTCCCAGTGGGGCGGGATAAACACCATATATTTT. Protein sequence: CASSSQWGGINTIYF. Together with reference TRBV11-2 and TRBJ1-3, the CDR3 gives the full variable domain: EAGVAQSPRYKIIEKRQSVAFWCNPISGHATLYWYQQILGQGPKLLIQFQNNGVVDDSQLPKDRFSAERLKGVDSTLKIQPAKLEDSAVYLCASSSQWGGINTIYFGEGSWLTVV.

With respect to this clone: Other DNA variants within this sample encode the same CDR3. This rearrangement joins TRBV28 to TRBJ2-6; tentatively, D is TRBD2 (6 bases). Between the trimmed V and J ends, which lost 2 bases and 1 base, there was a span of 6 bases. The germline V gene has CDR1 MDHEN and CDR2 SYDVKM. This CDR3 is 15 amino acids long. CDR3 nucleotide sequence: TGTGCCAGCAGTTTAGGAGGGTCTGGGGCCAACGTCCTGACTTTC. It codes for CASSLGGSGANVLTF.

The gene calls are TRBV7-2 and TRBJ2-1, with D tentatively TRBD1 or TRBD2 (5 bases each). This CDR3 is 13 amino acids long. The V end lost 4 bases, the J end lost 13 bases, and 17 bases lay between the germline ends. The V gene's germline CDR1 is SGHTA and CDR2 FQGNSA. CDR3 loop: CASSSNWGPLQFF. DNA for the CDR3: TGTGCCAGCAGCTCAAACTGGGGACCGCTTCAGTTCTTC.

The V call is TRBV12-3 or TRBV12-4, the J call TRBJ1-1; D might be TRBD1 (6 bases). The CDR3 has 11 residues. V was clipped by 6 bases and J by 9 bases, with 11 bases between them. The DNA for the CDR3 is TGTGCCAGCAGCCCGGGGGCGCAAGCTTTCTTT. This codes for CASSPGAQAFF.